Following are 23 T cell receptor beta chains from one sample sequenced in a study of T-cell memory formation after mild COVID-19. Each CDR3 protein gets one entry after TCRdb re-called the 5' RACE reads with MiXCR. The table lists a few hundred thousand distinct CDR3 sequences, 15% to 20% of them singletons. The sequenced sample was PBMCs or a T cell subset sorted from them (not recorded which). The receptors were sampled from a man aged 18-30 years who had mild COVID-19 (a few samples of this study predate the infection). Cell type and time point are not known.

This clonotype was observed a handful of times. This sequence joins TRBV6-5 and TRBJ2-5; 10 bases map to TRBD2. The CDR3 loop spans 17 amino acids. V gave up 5 bases and J gave up 1 base; unmatched junction bases: 10. In germline, CDR1 is MNHEY, CDR2 SVGAGI. The CDR3, as DNA: TGTGCCAGCAGTCGCCCCGGACTAGCGGAACTCCAAGAGACCCAGTACTTC. Translated: CASSRPGLAELQETQYF.

CDR3 nucleotides: TGTGCCATCAGTGAGGGAGGGAATCAGCCCCAGCATTTT. Amino acids: CAISEGGNQPQHF. This chain connects TRBV10-3 to TRBJ1-5; D not resolved. This CDR3 is 13 amino acids long. Germline V lookup: CDR1 ENHRY, CDR2 SYGVKD. The ends were cut back, 2 bases at V and 4 bases at J, with 6 bases in the middle.

This clonotype was seen more than once but under ten times. The chain links TRBV4-3 to TRBJ2-3; D ambiguous. Trimming took off 0 bases at V and 3 bases at J, with 16 bases between the two ends. CDR1 and CDR2 from the germline V gene are LGHNA and YSLEER. The CDR3 is 17 residues long. The CDR3 DNA sequence: TGCGCCAGCAGCCAAGACCGGAGAACAGTACCAACAGATACGCAGTATTTT. It is translated as CASSQDRRTVPTDTQYF.

In its sample, this clonotype was seen many times. The chain combines TRBV5-1 with TRBJ2-3; tentatively, D is TRBD2 (6 bases). The CDR3 has 14 residues. V was trimmed by 0 bases and J by 3 bases, leaving 8 bases between them. Germline V gene sequence: CDR1 SGHRS, CDR2 YFSETQ. CDR3 region: CASSLGLATDTQYF. Here the CDR3 DNA reads TGCGCCAGCAGCTTGGGGCTAGCGACAGATACGCAGTATTTT.

The chain has TRBV29-1 and TRBJ1-2; no clear D. The germline V and J ends were trimmed by 6 bases and 3 bases, with 8 bases remaining between them. The germline gives CDR1 SQVTM, CDR2 ANQGSEA. The CDR3 runs 11 residues. The CDR3 is CSVTGYYGYTF. For the CDR3, the DNA is TGCAGCGTAACGGGGTACTATGGCTACACCTTC.

This clonotype was recorded a few times. The chain carries TRBV7-9 and TRBJ2-1; unclear D gene. Looked up from germline, CDR1 is SEHNR and CDR2 is FQNEAQ (reference sequence). The ends were cut back, 0 bases at V and 7 bases at J, with 4 bases in the middle. This CDR3 has 12 residues. Written as DNA, the CDR3 is TGTGCCAGCAGCTTAGCGGTGAATGAGCAGTTCTTC. Protein: CASSLAVNEQFF.

This clonotype was counted a few times. The J gene is TRBJ2-4, the V gene TRBV20-1; no clear D. Germline-derived CDR1 and CDR2 are DFQATT and SNEGSKA (reference sequence). The CDR3 runs to 12 residues. The V and J ends lost 0 bases and 6 bases respectively, with 6 bases between them. The CDR3 DNA follows: TGCAGTGCTAGAGATATAGGAAACATTCAGTACTTC. Its protein product is CSARDIGNIQYF.

This clonotype was picked up a small number of times. V and J are TRBV9 and TRBJ1-5, with TRBD1 as a possible D gene (6 bases). The V and J ends lost 7 bases and 10 bases respectively, with 21 bases between them. There are 14 residues in the CDR3. Germline CDR1 and CDR2: SGDLS and YYNGEE. The CDR3: CASSRGGEDRPQHF. The DNA for the CDR3 is TGTGCCAGCTCCCGAGGGGGAGAGGACCGTCCCCAGCATTTT. The whole variable domain, filled in from reference TRBV9 and TRBJ1-5, reads DSGVTQTPKHLITATGQRVTLRCSPRSGDLSVYWYQQSLDQGLQFLIQYYNGEERAKGNILERFSAQQFPDLHSELNLSSLELGDSALYFCASSRGGEDRPQHFGDGTRLSIL.

This clonotype was observed a few times. The chain combines TRBV7-9 with TRBJ2-3; 7 nucleotides agree with TRBD1. CDR3 length: 16 residues. CDR1 is SEHNR and CDR2 is FQNEAQ in the germline V gene (reference sequence). V gave up 5 bases and J gave up 2 bases; unmatched junction bases: 10. CDR3 nucleotides: TGTGCCAGCAGCCCCCAGACAGGGCGATTCACAGATACGCAGTATTTT. Encoded protein: CASSPQTGRFTDTQYF.

J is TRBJ2-4 and V is TRBV20-1; 11 bases are shared with TRBD2. The CDR3 sequence is 14 residues long. Germline V CDR1 and CDR2: DFQATT, SNEGSKA (reference sequence). J lost 7 bases, V lost 7 bases, and 9 bases had no gene match. The CDR3 loop is CSGFVAGGRNIQYF. DNA for the CDR3: TGCAGTGGGTTCGTAGCGGGGGGGCGGAACATTCAGTACTTC.

This clonotype has more than one count but fewer than ten. The rearrangement joins TRBV11-2 to TRBJ1-1, with 7 bases aligning to TRBD1. Trimming cost V 3 bases and J 1 base; bases outside gene matches: 8. Germline lookup yields CDR1 SGHAT and CDR2 FQNNGV. CDR3 length: 16 residues. The DNA of the CDR3 is TGTGCCAGCAGCTTTGGGGGGACAGCCCAGAACACTGAAGCTTTCTTT. Its protein product is CASSFGGTAQNTEAFF.

This clonotype was found a few times. The chain has TRBV11-2 and TRBJ2-2; no definite D call. Trimming removed 5 bases from V and 4 bases from J, with 8 bases in between. CDR3 size: 13 residues. Germline V gene sequence: CDR1 SGHAT, CDR2 FQNNGV. The CDR3 DNA is TGTGCCAGCAGCCGTACAACCACCGGGGAGCTGTTTTTT. Translation: CASSRTTTGELFF.

This clonotype showed up just once. The chain joins TRBV3-1 to TRBJ1-4; maybe TRBD1 (5 bases). Trimming shortened V by 2 bases and J by 6 bases, and 13 bases separated the two germline ends. CDR3 length: 15 amino acids. CDR1 is LGHDT, CDR2 YNNKEL, per germline (reference sequence). The CDR3 nucleotides are TGTGCCAGCAGCCAATTCCCGGTGGGGGATGAAAAACTGTTTTTT. Translated, it gives CASSQFPVGDEKLFF.

About this clonotype itself: One end of the junction is discordant with germline, which a read error may explain. The chain carries TRBV10-3 and TRBJ2-1; TRBD1 aligns across 11 bases. This CDR3 spans 14 amino acids. The V gene's germline CDR1 is ENHRY and CDR2 SYGVKD. The CDR3 sequence: CALSAGTGGNEQFF. As DNA, the CDR3 is TGTGCCCTCAGCGCCGGGACAGGGGGCAATGAGCAGTTCTTC.

This clonotype was found a few times. This sequence joins TRBV5-1 and TRBJ2-1; 9 nucleotides match TRBD1. Germline V gives CDR1 SGHRS, CDR2 YFSETQ. Germline trimming cut 3 bases from V and 7 bases from J; bases unmatched to any gene: 8. There are 15 residues in the CDR3. The CDR3 loop reads CASSSLGTGYNEQFF. DNA of the CDR3: TGCGCCAGCAGCTCACTCGGGACAGGGTATAATGAGCAGTTCTTC.

The chain combines TRBV4-2 with TRBJ1-1, with 7 bases identical to TRBD1. The CDR3 consists of 13 residues. Germline CDR1 and CDR2: LGHNA and YNFKEQ. Unmatched junction bases numbered 2, after V lost 3 bases and J lost 4 bases. The CDR3 spells CASSHTGATEAFF. The CDR3 DNA reads as TGTGCCAGCAGCCATACAGGGGCCACTGAAGCTTTCTTT.

This clonotype was seen a handful of times. The chain combines TRBV7-8 with TRBJ2-7, with D unresolved. The CDR3 totals 10 residues. Germline assignment: CDR1 SGHVS and CDR2 FQNEAQ. V shed 6 bases and J shed 3 bases, with 3 bases lying between them. CDR3 in amino acids: CASSYYEQYV. The DNA of the CDR3 is TGTGCCAGCAGTTACTACGAGCAGTACGTC.

The chain recombines TRBV6-1 with TRBJ1-2, with TRBD1 identical over 7 bases. The CDR3 has 15 amino acids. The germline gives CDR1 MNHNS, CDR2 SASEGT. Losses at the gene ends were 5 bases for V and 3 bases for J; bases not matched to a gene: 9. The CDR3 region is CASSRRDSAYYGYTF. CDR3 bases: TGTGCCAGCAGTCGTCGGGACAGCGCATACTATGGCTACACCTTC.

A few counts support this clonotype. This chain connects TRBV28 to TRBJ1-2; D call uncertain. The CDR3 extends over 14 amino acids. V lost 3 bases and J 0 bases, leaving 8 bases between the germline ends. Germline V gives CDR1 MDHEN, CDR2 SYDVKM. CDR3 sequence (DNA): TGTGCCAGCAGTTTCACAGATACTAACTATGGCTACACCTTC. Amino acid sequence: CASSFTDTNYGYTF.

The DNA of the CDR3 is TGTGCCAGCAGCCTAAGGAGCATGGCTTTCTTT. It specifies CASSLRSMAFF. The rearrangement joins TRBV6-6 to TRBJ1-1; D remains unclear. V was pared by 6 bases and J by 11 bases, with 13 bases between. The CDR3 contains 11 residues. Germline assignment: CDR1 MNHNY and CDR2 SVGAGI (reference sequence).

The CDR3 sequence is CASRESGGPVDTQYF. CDR3 sequence (DNA): TGTGCCAGCAGGGAAAGCGGGGGCCCGGTTGATACGCAGTATTTT. The rearrangement links TRBV6-1 to TRBJ2-3, with 8 positions matching TRBD2. This CDR3 is 15 amino acids long. Trimming removed 6 bases from V and 6 bases from J; junction bases left unmatched: 11. CDR1 is MNHNS and CDR2 is SASEGT in the germline V gene.

A few counts support this clonotype. The rearrangement links TRBV5-1 to TRBJ2-5, with D possibly TRBD2 on 5 matching bases. Germline V CDR1 and CDR2: SGHRS, YFSETQ. The CDR3 runs 14 residues. V lost 1 base, J lost 4 bases, and 11 bases lay in between. Written as DNA, the CDR3 is TGCGCCAGCAGCTTGCCAGGAGCGGTAGAGACCCAGTACTTC. Protein sequence: CASSLPGAVETQYF. Filled out from reference TRBV5-1 and TRBJ2-5, the complete variable domain reads KAGVTQTPRYLIKTRGQQVTLSCSPISGHRSVSWYQQTPGQGLQFLFEYFSETQRNKGNFPGRFSGRQFSNSRSEMNVSTLELGDSALYLCASSLPGAVETQYFGPGTRLLVL.

V and J are TRBV6-5 and TRBJ2-1; tentative D call: TRBD2 (7 bases). The CDR3 loop spans 15 amino acids. Per germline, CDR1 MNHEY and CDR2 SVGAGI. V was shortened by 2 bases and J by 4 bases, with 12 bases between the two germline ends. CDR3 nucleotide sequence: TGTGCCAGCAGTTACGGGGGGGGCACGTACAATGAGCAGTTCTTC. Translation gives CASSYGGGTYNEQFF.